This T cell receptor beta chain derives from a study of blood T cell repertoires in COVID-19. Across the whole study: Samples of COVID-19 (acute and convalescent) were obtained from the United States, Italy and Spain.

Participants spanned ages about 18 to 89 years and resided in roughly 22 US areas. Participants' own reports of clinical history determined their cohort assignment. The V gene end was trimmed by 4 bases and the J gene end by 8 bases; junction bases not matched to a gene: 8. Germline CDR1 is LNHDA and CDR2 is SQIVND (reference sequence). There are 16 residues in the CDR3. Data came from immunoSEQ multiplex PCR; TCRdb stores just in-frame clones and leaves some out. The table includes hundreds of thousands of clones, about 82% detected once. V and J are TRBV19 and TRBJ2-1, with TRBD2 identical over 13 bases. This sequence was found in a woman between 45 and 65 years old who had recovered from COVID-19. Sequenced input: PBMCs or T cells enriched from blood (not recorded which). The CDR3 sequence is CASSTLAGGPSDEQFF. In DNA, the CDR3 is TGTGCCAGTAGTACACTAGCGGGGGGGCCGTCCGATGAGCAGTTCTTC.